This T cell receptor beta chain was identified in a study of T cells in localized non-small cell lung cancer (TCRdb year 2020). As for the study more broadly: T cell repertoires of 200 to 250 early-stage NSCLC patients were analyzed, with tumors being compared against uninvolved tumor-adjacent lungs. The cohort was made up of around 240 treatment-naive NSCLC patients whose localized lung tumors had been resected. A mean age of approximately 70 years was recorded for the NSCLC patients, of whom 129 were male and 100 to 110 were female.

As regards this clone: Its specific antigen is unknown. No base qualities exist here, and no much larger clone lies one base off it.

The immunoSEQ Assay was used to sequence TCR beta CDR3 regions from DNA. The published analysis was carried out like this. T cell density was computed as TCR beta template counts normalized to usable DNA estimated by amplifying housekeeping genes. Richness was estimated using the preseqR package, with extrapolation to 400,000 templates for PBMC samples and to 120,000 templates for tissue samples. Clonality was calculated as one minus Pielou's evenness. Tissue-enriched TCRs were identified through differential abundance testing performed on productive amino-acid clonotypes, with a minimum total count of 5 and an alpha of 0.1. Repertoire overlap between compartments was quantified with the Jaccard Index and Morisita Overlap Index. GLIPH grouped TCR beta CDR3s together with public tetramer-defined viral CDR3s, and a viral motif had to include at least three viral sequences and also show V-gene enrichment. Entries here come from immuneACCESS through TCRdb and include only in-frame sequences with V and J called. Some clones fail to appear in such tables; in the studies checked, an unresolved V gene covers under half of the shortfall, and the cause of the remainder is unknown. V, J and clone size are taken as reported in that table, and D and trimming were inferred from the DNA itself. In all, the sample holds about 72,000 clones, and just under 85% of those were seen once. Roughly 13% of the sample goes to the ten largest clones.

At diagnosis, peripheral blood, uninvolved tumor-adjacent lung and tumor were collected and were preserved as a mix of fresh-frozen and FFPE material. Blood samples were analyzed as peripheral blood mononuclear cells for TCR repertoire profiling. Overall results and qualifications from the work: Because multi-region sequencing of the tumors was not done, intratumor heterogeneity could not be ruled out. Because of the exploratory design, TCR variables were selected using unadjusted p-values without false-discovery rate correction. Longer overall survival was associated with higher T cell density in blood, whereas shorter survival was associated with higher clonality in adjacent lung. A median of 57 of the top 100 tumor clones turned up in the paired uninvolved adjacent lung, and approximately 30 of those clones also ranked among the top 100 of that same adjacent lung. Uninvolved tumor-adjacent lung showed the highest T cell clonality, higher than tumor, which suggests more focused antigenic responses in the adjacent lung.

CDR1 and CDR2 were assigned from the germline V gene as MGHRA and YSYEKL. The CDR3 covers 16 residues, taking in both the cysteine and the phenylalanine. Only the CDR3 DNA is retained, 48 bases long and in frame from the first base. V gives up 0 bases and J gives up 5 bases, and the segment between their germline ends measures 14 bases. The rearranged chain carries TRBV4-1 and TRBJ1-5; the best D guess is TRBD1, with 5 bases matching. Sequencing was performed on peripheral blood, taken before any cancer treatment. The TCR comes from an older female donor with stage I lung adenocarcinoma. The DNA sequence reads TGCGCCAGCAGCCAAGATATGGCGGGACCTTATCAGCCCCAGCATTTT. Its protein product is CASSQDMAGPYQPQHF.